The 18 T cell receptor beta chains listed next were all sequenced from one sample in a study of molecular identifiers for immune sequencing clone quantification (dated by TCRdb to 2016 to 2019). The protocol used for the library was PCR. TCRdb names NextSeq 500 as the instrument used. TCRdb reworked the public reads: Q25 trimming with fastp, MiXCR clone assembly, productive beta chains retained. Here each entry gathers all rows of one CDR3 protein and keeps the most common genes and DNA. This sample holds hundreds of thousands of distinct CDR3 sequences; 25% were observed only once. Together, the top ten hold about 0.78% of the sample. Sequenced material: naive CD8+ T cells from blood, with Jurkat cell RNA spiked in. The intended sense of this specimen's cell subset or site label: FACS-sorted CD8+CD4-CCR7+CD45RA+ naive T cells. The receptors shown here come from a human donor in good health. Some libraries in this study had Jurkat cell RNA spiked in.

This clonotype was recorded once. The rearrangement uses TRBV12-5 and TRBJ1-3; D unclear. V lost 6 bases, J lost 4 bases, and 4 bases lay in between. Germline-derived CDR1 and CDR2 are LGHNT and FRNRAP. The length of the CDR3 is 11 residues. CDR3 protein: CASGSGNTIYF. CDR3 DNA: TGTGCTAGTGGCTCCGGAAACACCATATATTTT.

This clonotype was seen a few times. The V gene is TRBV7-9, the J gene TRBJ2-1, with 11 bases lining up with TRBD1. This CDR3 has 16 amino acids. V lost 5 bases to trimming and J lost 7 bases; unmatched junction nucleotides: 10. Germline CDR1 SEHNR, CDR2 FQNEAQ (reference sequence). Here the CDR3 reads CASSTTSGTGGNEQFF. As DNA, the CDR3 is TGTGCCAGCAGCACAACCTCCGGGACAGGGGGAAATGAGCAGTTCTTC.

This clonotype was recorded once. One end of the junction fails to match germline, which may point to a read error. V gene TRBV5-6 combines with J gene TRBJ1-1; D not certain. CDR3 length: 15 amino acids. CDR1 SGHDT and CDR2 YYEEEE come from the germline V gene. The CDR3 bases are TGTGCCAGCGGCTTGACACCCCATCTGAACACTGAAGCTTTCTTT. Translated: CASGLTPHLNTEAFF.

Ten or more counts support this clonotype. The V gene is TRBV29-1, the J gene TRBJ2-2, with 7 bases identical to TRBD2. With V trimmed by 4 bases and J by 2 bases, 4 bases remained unmatched. The CDR3 has 14 amino acids. Germline V gene lookup returns CDR1 SQVTM and CDR2 ANQGSEA. For the CDR3, the DNA is TGCAGCGTTGGGGGACTACCTAACACCGGGGAGCTGTTTTTT. Its protein is CSVGGLPNTGELFF.

Note on this clonotype: Just one base apart from a much larger clone, this may be a read error. The chain employs TRBV5-4 and TRBJ1-5, with a weak D call TRBD1 (5 bases). The V gene's germline CDR1 is SGHNT and CDR2 YYREEE (reference sequence). The CDR3 loop spans 13 amino acids. CDR3 DNA sequence: TGTGCCAGCAGCTGGGGGATTAGTCAGCCCCGGCATTTT. Translated: CASSWGISQPRHF. The full variable domain, with the rest looked up from reference TRBV5-4 and TRBJ1-5, is ETGVTQSPTHLIKTRGQQVTLRCSSQSGHNTVSWYQQALGQGPQFIFQYYREEENGRGNFPPRFSGLQFPNYSSELNVNALELDDSALYLCASSWGISQPRHFGDGTRLSIL.

This clonotype was seen a few times. This chain joins TRBV24-1 and TRBJ1-1; D is ambiguous. The CDR3 covers 13 residues. Germline assignment: CDR1 KGHDR and CDR2 SFDVKD. Trimming stripped 6 bases from V and 0 bases from J, with 7 bases between. The CDR3 DNA is TGTGCCACCAGTAAGGGCATGAACACTGAAGCTTTCTTT. Protein sequence: CATSKGMNTEAFF.

A word on this clonotype: A clone one base away is much larger, so this may be a read error. This rearrangement joins TRBV28 to TRBJ2-1; 10 positions match TRBD2. Germline V lookup: CDR1 MDHEN, CDR2 SYDVKM. The trim removed 5 bases at V and 12 bases at J, leaving 10 bases unmatched. The CDR3 spans 14 residues. The CDR3: CASSPLSGRSLQFF. The CDR3 nucleotides read TGTGCCAGCAGTCCACTTAGCGGGAGGAGTCTGCAGTTCTTC.

To note about this clonotype: A much more abundant neighbour one base away suggests this may be a read error. The CDR3 nucleotides are TGTGACAGCAGCCAAGACAGGGTCGGGGAGCTGTTTTTT. Its translation: CDSSQDRVGELFF. The chain uses TRBV3-1 and TRBJ2-2; TRBD1 matches 7 bases. CDR3 length: 13 residues. The V gene's germline CDR1 is LGHDT and CDR2 YNNKEL (reference sequence).

There are many counts of this clonotype. The rearrangement joins TRBV7-9 to TRBJ2-5; possible D gene TRBD2, 6 bases. V was clipped by 4 bases and J by 3 bases, with 9 bases between them. Germline V lookup: CDR1 SEHNR, CDR2 FQNEAQ (reference sequence). The CDR3 is made up of 13 amino acids. CDR3 loop: CASSYGGKETQYF. CDR3 nucleotide sequence: TGTGCCAGCAGCTACGGCGGGAAAGAGACCCAGTACTTC. Full variable domain (outside the CDR3, taken from reference TRBV7-9 and TRBJ2-5): DTGVSQNPRHKITKRGQNVTFRCDPISEHNRLYWYRQTLGQGPEFLTYFQNEAQLEKSRLLSDRFSAERPKGSFSTLEIQRTEQGDSAMYLCASSYGGKETQYFGPGTRLLVL.

This clonotype was seen at least ten times. The chain joins TRBV7-9 to TRBJ2-5; D uncertain. Looked up from germline, CDR1 is SEHNR and CDR2 is FQNEAQ (reference sequence). Trimming shortened V by 4 bases and J by 7 bases, and 16 bases separated the two germline ends. This CDR3 comprises 14 residues. The CDR3 protein is CASSSDGAMWTQYF. In DNA form, the CDR3 reads TGTGCCAGCAGCTCGGACGGAGCTATGTGGACCCAGTACTTC. The complete variable domain, with remaining parts taken from reference TRBV7-9 and TRBJ2-5, reads DTGVSQNPRHKITKRGQNVTFRCDPISEHNRLYWYRQTLGQGPEFLTYFQNEAQLEKSRLLSDRFSAERPKGSFSTLEIQRTEQGDSAMYLCASSSDGAMWTQYFGPGTRLLVL.

This clonotype was observed at least ten times. The genes are TRBV5-4 and TRBJ1-1; D is undetermined. Trimming shortened V by 6 bases and J by 3 bases, and 12 bases separated the two germline ends. Germline V CDR1 and CDR2: SGHNT, YYREEE (reference sequence). This CDR3 is 13 amino acids long. CDR3 sequence reads: CASTLPPDTEAFF. As DNA, the CDR3 is TGTGCCAGCACCCTGCCGCCGGACACTGAAGCTTTCTTT.

Of note for this clonotype: Without the conserved terminal phenylalanine or tryptophan, this CDR3 likely stems from a read error. This chain joins TRBV4-1 and TRBJ1-6; D is unresolved. The germline gives CDR1 MGHRA, CDR2 YSYEKL. V lost 2 bases and J 0 bases, leaving 8 bases between the germline ends. The CDR3 is made up of 16 amino acids. CDR3 sequence reads: CASSQRQSSYNSPLHV. CDR3 bases: TGCGCCAGCAGCCAAAGGCAGAGCTCCTATAATTCACCCCTCCACGTT.

The genes are TRBV4-1 and TRBJ1-5; D unresolved. Germline V gene data show CDR1 as MGHRA and CDR2 as YSYEKL. Trimming removed 0 bases at V and 5 bases at J, with 11 bases between. The CDR3 is made up of 15 amino acids. CDR3 sequence (DNA): TGCGCCAGCAGCCAAGAAGGCGGCCTGTATCAGCCCCAGCATTTT. This gives the protein CASSQEGGLYQPQHF.

To note about this clonotype: It may be a read error: a sequence one base away is much more abundant. J is TRBJ1-3 and V is TRBV20-1; no clear D. Germline loops: CDR1 DFQATT, CDR2 SNEGSKA (reference sequence). The CDR3 loop spans 14 amino acids. Trimming stripped 5 bases from V and 0 bases from J, with 11 bases between. The CDR3 coding sequence is TGCAGTGCTGCAGGACGTTACTCTGGAAACACCATATATTTT. Translation gives CSAAGRYSGNTIYF.

CDR3 sequence (DNA): TGCGCCAGCAGCCAAGATCGGGACGGGGGGTACTCCTACGAGCAGTACTTC. Amino acid sequence: CASSQDRDGGYSYEQYF. This chain links TRBV4-3 with TRBJ2-7; 7 nucleotides match TRBD2. The V gene end was trimmed by 0 bases and the J gene end by 0 bases; junction bases not matched to a gene: 8. The CDR3 length is 17 residues. Germline assignment: CDR1 LGHNA and CDR2 YSLEER.

This chain connects TRBV21-1 to TRBJ2-7; the table calls TRBD2, which could not be checked here. TRBV21-1 is annotated as a pseudogene. The CDR3 sequence is 15 residues long. The DNA of the CDR3 is TGTGCCAGCAGCCCCTGGGGGGACGTAGCCTACGAGCAGTACTTC. This translates into CASSPWGDVAYEQYF.

The V and J genes are TRBV14 and TRBJ1-2; D remains unclear. This CDR3 spans 16 amino acids. Germline-derived CDR1 and CDR2 are SGHDN and FVKESK. The ends were cut back, 1 base at V and 8 bases at J, with 20 bases in the middle. The CDR3 DNA sequence: TGTGCCAGCAGCCAAGCGGGGTTAGGGATGCCCGGCGGCTACACCTTC. This encodes CASSQAGLGMPGGYTF.

This clonotype was observed at least ten times. The chain is built from TRBV15 and TRBJ1-5; 10 bases agree with TRBD1. The CDR3 runs 15 residues. V lost 3 bases, J lost 3 bases, and 2 bases stayed unmatched. Germline-derived CDR1 and CDR2 are LNHNV and YYDKDF (reference sequence). CDR3 coding DNA: TGTGCCACCAGCAGGGACAGGGGGATCAATCAGCCCCAGCATTTT. It yields the protein CATSRDRGINQPQHF.